This T cell receptor beta chain stems from a study of neurological immune-mediated disorders. This clonotype was found many times. As for time point: longitudinal time-point 3. Using its own MiXCR run on the 5' RACE reads, TCRdb lists one record per CDR3 protein. The table has roughly 49,000 distinct CDR3 sequences, about 13% seen once. V lost 1 base and J lost 3, with 9 bases in between. The CDR3 is 15 residues long. The germline V gene encodes CDR1 SGHTA and CDR2 FQGTGA. The sequencing input was PBMCs. V gene TRBV7-3 combines with J gene TRBJ2-2; D remains unclear. The receptor was derived from a male donor with HTLV-1-associated myelopathy (HAM/TSP). CDR3 protein: CASSLIGRYTGELFF. The CDR3, as DNA: TGTGCCAGCAGCTTAATAGGCAGATACACCGGGGAGCTGTTTTTT.